Each of the 27 T cell receptor beta chains below was sequenced from the same sample in a study of human T cells and chemical hapten exposure (dated by TCRdb to the early 2020s). Library preparation used RACE. Instrument used: NextSeq 500. The public reads were reanalyzed by TCRdb: fastp trimming at Q25, MiXCR alignment, in-frame beta chains only. Merged by CDR3 protein, the rows form single entries marked with the most common genes and DNA. This sample comprises 350,000 to 400,000 distinct CDR3 sequences, over 6% of them detected only once. Together, the top ten hold more than 5.5% of the sample. The time point label of this sample denotes: patch test 2, 6 weeks after DPC sensitization. The treatment or condition label of this sample denotes: therapeutic diphenylcyclopropenone sensitization with weekly scalp DPC. The source material was whole blood, sampled in connection with sensitization to the hapten diphenylcyclopropenone (DPC). The receptor source for this set is a woman between 18 and 30 years old with alopecia areata. Some clones in this sample may be carry-over from other donors' samples.

The chain carries TRBV11-2 and TRBJ2-5, with D unresolved. V lost 4 bases and J lost 4, with 13 bases in between. This CDR3 is 14 amino acids long. Germline V gene sequence: CDR1 SGHAT, CDR2 FQNNGV. The CDR3 coding sequence is TGTGCCAGCAGCTCATTGTACGGTGCAGAGACCCAGTACTTC. Protein sequence: CASSSLYGAETQYF.

Concerning this clonotype: One end of the junction is discordant with germline, which a read error may explain. This rearrangement joins TRBV7-7 to TRBJ2-1, with TRBD2 matching 8 bases. The germline CDR1 and CDR2 sequences are SSHAT and FNYEAQ (reference sequence). The CDR3 is made up of 15 amino acids. The CDR3 loop reads CASSARAGAYNEQFF. The CDR3 DNA reads as TGTGCTAGCAGCGCCCGAGCGGGGGCCTACAATGAGCAGTTCTTC.

This clonotype was seen ten or more times. The rearrangement uses TRBV5-5 and TRBJ2-5; either TRBD1 or TRBD2 may fit D (5 bases each). This CDR3 is 16 amino acids long. Germline CDR1 and CDR2: SGHKS and YYEKEE (reference sequence). Between the trimmed V and J ends, which lost 1 base and 1 base, there was a span of 14 bases. CDR3 DNA sequence: TGTGCCAGCAGCTTGTGGGGACGGCCCTTCCAAGAGACCCAGTACTTC. This codes for CASSLWGRPFQETQYF.

This clonotype was observed at least ten times. The chain couples TRBV6-6 to TRBJ1-2, with TRBD1 matching 8 bases. This CDR3 is 13 amino acids long. V was clipped by 6 bases and J by 6 bases; unmatched bases: 6. CDR1 and CDR2 (germline): MNHNY, SVGAGI (reference sequence). The DNA of the CDR3 is TGTGCCAGCAGACAACAGACAGGGGATGGCTACACCTTC. It specifies CASRQQTGDGYTF.

This clonotype was seen only a few times. This chain links TRBV5-1 with TRBJ2-1; 8 positions match TRBD2. Trimming at V came to 2 bases and at J to 1 base, leaving 5 bases not matched to a gene. CDR1 is SGHRS, CDR2 YFSETQ, per germline. CDR3 length equals 16 residues. The DNA of the CDR3 is TGCGCCAGCAGCTTCGGCGGGGGGCATTCCTACAATGAGCAGTTCTTC. This translates into CASSFGGGHSYNEQFF. Based on the CDR3 plus reference TRBV5-1 and TRBJ2-1, the full variable domain is KAGVTQTPRYLIKTRGQQVTLSCSPISGHRSVSWYQQTPGQGLQFLFEYFSETQRNKGNFPGRFSGRQFSNSRSEMNVSTLELGDSALYLCASSFGGGHSYNEQFFGPGTRLTVL.

The chain joins TRBV7-2 to TRBJ2-2, with D possibly being TRBD1 (7 bases). Germline values: CDR1 SGHTA, CDR2 FQGNSA. With 4 bases removed from V and 0 bases from J, the gap between germline ends came to 15 bases. This CDR3 is 17 amino acids long. CDR3 amino acids: CASSYLGGTANTGELFF. CDR3 coding DNA: TGTGCCAGCAGCTACTTAGGAGGGACAGCGAACACCGGGGAGCTGTTTTTT.

The CDR3 loop is CASSPMATGGGEQYF. The CDR3 DNA sequence: TGCGCCAGCAGCCCGATGGCGACAGGGGGTGGCGAGCAGTACTTC. The chain employs TRBV5-1 and TRBJ2-7; 9 bases line up with TRBD1. Per germline, CDR1 SGHRS and CDR2 YFSETQ. The CDR3 totals 15 residues. Germline trimming cut 4 bases from V and 6 bases from J; bases unmatched to any gene: 11.

This clonotype has ten or more counts. The CDR3 sequence: CSARRVQDQPQHF. CDR3 coding DNA: TGCAGTGCTAGAAGGGTACAGGATCAGCCCCAGCATTTT. The rearrangement uses TRBV20-1 and TRBJ1-5; D possibly corresponds to TRBD1 (5 bases). Germline assignment: CDR1 DFQATT and CDR2 SNEGSKA (reference sequence). Deletions cut 2 bases from V and 5 bases from J, with 10 bases between. This CDR3 spans 13 amino acids.

The rearrangement joins TRBV6-2 or TRBV6-3 to TRBJ1-5; D not certain. Germline-derived CDR1 and CDR2 are MNHEY and SVGEGT. The CDR3 loop spans 12 amino acids. Trimming left V 2 bases short and J 6 bases short, with 5 bases between. The CDR3 reads CASSYVSQPQHF. CDR3 nucleotides: TGTGCCAGCAGTTACGTCAGTCAGCCCCAGCATTTT.

This clonotype has a handful of counts. Mismatch with germline at one junction end may stem from a read error. The chain couples TRBV7-7 to TRBJ1-1; TRBD1 is a possible D gene (6 bases). The CDR3 covers 13 residues. Per the germline V gene, CDR1 is SSHAT and CDR2 is FNYEAQ (reference sequence). The CDR3 here is CASSLDRSSVAFF. The DNA of the CDR3 is TGTGCTAGCAGCTTAGACAGGAGTTCGGTAGCTTTCTTT.

This clonotype was observed a few times. This chain uses TRBV27 with TRBJ1-2; TRBD1 is a possible D gene (6 bases). The CDR3 extends over 14 amino acids. The germline V gene has CDR1 MNHEY and CDR2 SMNVEV (reference sequence). V was pared by 4 bases and J by 0 bases, with 9 bases between. The CDR3: CASSSDRTNYGYTF. In DNA, the CDR3 is TGTGCCAGCAGTTCAGACAGGACTAACTATGGCTACACCTTC.

This clonotype showed up just once. The genes are TRBV7-2 and TRBJ2-7; 7 nucleotides match TRBD1. CDR1 and CDR2 (germline): SGHTA, FQGNSA. CDR3 size: 16 residues. V dropped 2 bases and J dropped 1; count of bases not matched to a gene: 8. This chain's CDR3 is CASSLPGQTGSYEQYF. In nucleotides, the CDR3 is TGTGCCAGCAGCTTACCGGGACAGACCGGTTCCTACGAGCAGTACTTC.

The J gene is TRBJ1-2, the V gene TRBV3-1, with unresolved D. This CDR3 has 15 residues. Between the trimmed V and J ends, which lost 4 bases and 1 base, there was a span of 13 bases. CDR1 and CDR2 from the germline V gene are LGHDT and YNNKEL (reference sequence). CDR3: CASSPPWSFNYGYTF. The CDR3 nucleotides are TGTGCCAGCAGCCCTCCATGGAGTTTTAACTATGGCTACACCTTC.

As DNA, the CDR3 is TGTGCCAGCAGTTACGGTGGGGAACCGAACACCGGGGAGCTGTTTTTT. Its protein product is CASSYGGEPNTGELFF. This chain connects TRBV6-5 to TRBJ2-2; D not certain. Per the germline V gene, CDR1 is MNHEY and CDR2 is SVGAGI. Trimming removed 2 bases at V and 0 bases at J, with 10 bases between. This CDR3 is 16 amino acids long.

This clonotype was observed many times. The rearrangement uses TRBV27 and TRBJ1-6; possible D gene TRBD1, 6 bases. CDR1 and CDR2 from the germline V gene are MNHEY and SMNVEV (reference sequence). The V end was cut by 7 bases, the J end by 7 bases, with 17 bases between. The CDR3 totals 15 residues. The CDR3 region has the DNA TGTGCCAGCATTATACTACAGGGCCCAAATTCACCCCTCCACTTT. As protein: CASIILQGPNSPLHF.

This chain connects TRBV6-2 or TRBV6-3 to TRBJ2-1; D possibly corresponds to TRBD1 (6 bases). The germline V gene encodes CDR1 MNHEY and CDR2 SVGEGT. The CDR3 spans 16 residues. With 6 bases removed from V and 0 bases from J, the gap between germline ends came to 15 bases. CDR3 protein: CASRRHTGSSYNEQFF. The CDR3 coding sequence is TGTGCCAGCAGGCGCCATACAGGGAGCTCCTACAATGAGCAGTTCTTC.

At least ten counts were recorded for this clonotype. This chain links TRBV20-1 with TRBJ2-7; 12 nucleotides match TRBD1. The CDR3 loop spans 14 amino acids. The germline V gene has CDR1 DFQATT and CDR2 SNEGSKA (reference sequence). J gave up 5 bases and V 1 base, and 3 bases lay outside the gene matches. CDR3 residues: CSARGGQGADEQYF. The CDR3 bases are TGCAGTGCTAGAGGGGGACAGGGGGCAGACGAGCAGTACTTC.

This clonotype was detected ten times or more. The chain links TRBV12-3 or TRBV12-4 to TRBJ1-5; 7 bases align to TRBD1. Losses at the gene ends were 2 bases for V and 4 bases for J; bases not matched to a gene: 8. The CDR3 consists of 16 residues. CDR3 nucleotide sequence: TGTGCCAGCAGTTTATTTGGGTCAGGGGGGAATCAGCCCCAGCATTTT. The encoded protein is CASSLFGSGGNQPQHF.

This clonotype appeared many times. The rearrangement joins TRBV4-3 to TRBJ2-3; 9 bases agree with TRBD2. The CDR3 contains 17 residues. V was clipped by 0 bases and J by 0 bases; unmatched bases: 4. CDR1 and CDR2 from the germline V gene are LGHNA and YSLEER. The CDR3 region is CASSQEGLAGSTDTQYF. CDR3 DNA sequence: TGCGCCAGCAGCCAAGAAGGCCTAGCGGGGAGCACAGATACGCAGTATTTT.

This clonotype has just a few counts. The J gene is TRBJ2-3, the V gene TRBV6-5; 12 nucleotides agree with TRBD1. V was clipped by 4 bases and J by 8 bases; unmatched bases: 13. The CDR3 consists of 17 residues. CDR1 and CDR2 from the germline V gene are MNHEY and SVGAGI. CDR3 region: CASSSVGQGAYLGTQYF. CDR3 coding DNA: TGTGCCAGCAGTTCTGTGGGACAGGGGGCGTACTTGGGTACGCAGTATTTT.

Ten or more counts support this clonotype. The J gene is TRBJ1-1, the V gene TRBV7-6; D remains unclear. The CDR3 is made up of 13 amino acids. Germline V CDR1 and CDR2: SGHVS, FNYEAQ. Trimming left V 2 bases short and J 11 bases short, with 15 bases between. CDR3 coding DNA: TGTGCCAGCAGCTTATCACAGCGAACGGGGGCTTTCTTT. It is translated as CASSLSQRTGAFF.

The rearrangement joins TRBV11-2 to TRBJ1-4; D remains unclear. The CDR3 totals 11 residues. Germline CDR1 is SGHAT and CDR2 is FQNNGV. Trimming shortened V by 2 bases and J by 7 bases, and 2 bases separated the two germline ends. Here the CDR3 reads CASSLLEKLFF. The CDR3, as DNA: TGTGCCAGCAGCTTACTTGAAAAACTGTTTTTT.

The V and J genes are TRBV4-3 and TRBJ1-4; no reliable D call. This CDR3 comprises 12 residues. Per germline, CDR1 LGHNA and CDR2 YSLEER. V was cut by 5 bases and J by 8 bases, with 9 bases left in between. CDR3 sequence (DNA): TGCGCCAGCAGCGAAATAGGGGAAAAACTGTTTTTT. Translated, it gives CASSEIGEKLFF.

This clonotype was observed at least ten times. V and J are TRBV12-3 or TRBV12-4 and TRBJ1-1, with D possibly being TRBD1 (5 bases). V was pared by 5 bases and J by 1 base, with 11 bases between. The CDR3 extends over 14 amino acids. The CDR3 DNA reads TGTGCCAGCAGTCCGGGACCGGAGAACACTGAAGCTTTCTTT. It codes for CASSPGPENTEAFF.

This clonotype was counted at least ten times. The chain is built from TRBV6-2 or TRBV6-3 and TRBJ2-3, with D unresolved. The CDR3 loop spans 16 amino acids. Trimming removed 4 bases from V and 2 bases from J, with 16 bases in between. Per the germline V gene, CDR1 is MNHEY and CDR2 is SVGEGT. This chain's CDR3 is CASSSPSPETTDTQYF. The CDR3 DNA follows: TGTGCCAGCAGTTCACCATCCCCGGAGACCACAGATACGCAGTATTTT.

This clonotype was seen repeatedly, ten times or more. The chain joins TRBV20-1 to TRBJ2-7, with 9 bases lining up with TRBD1. The V gene's germline CDR1 is DFQATT and CDR2 SNEGSKA (reference sequence). The CDR3 totals 13 residues. V lost 6 bases, J lost 6 bases, and 9 bases stayed unmatched. CDR3: CSAEGQGTVEQYF. The DNA of the CDR3 is TGCAGTGCCGAGGGACAGGGTACGGTCGAGCAGTACTTC.

This clonotype was counted between two and nine times. The chain recombines TRBV7-9 with TRBJ2-7; D not certain. Per germline, CDR1 SEHNR and CDR2 FQNEAQ (reference sequence). The CDR3 is 15 residues long. V was trimmed by 3 bases and J by 0 bases, leaving 12 bases between them. The CDR3 DNA reads as TGTGCCAGCAGCTTTGGGCAGGAGAGCTCCTACGAGCAGTACTTC. Translated, it gives CASSFGQESSYEQYF.